Each of the 9 T cell receptor beta chains below was sequenced from the same sample in a study of molecular identifiers for immune sequencing clone quantification. TCRdb processed the PCR reads anew with MiXCR; each CDR3 protein has one entry. This sample carries over 550,000 distinct CDR3 sequences, over 25% of them seen once, and the ten largest clones take approximately 0.75%. Specimen: naive CD8+ T cells from blood, with Jurkat cell RNA spiked in. Subset given: FACS-sorted CD8+CD4-CCR7+CD45RA+ naive T cells. All receptors come from a human donor in good health. Some libraries in this study had Jurkat cell RNA spiked in.

Concerning this clonotype itself: A clone one base away is much larger, so this may be a read error. In DNA form, the CDR3 reads TGTGCCAGCAGCGCCGGGGGACAGATTCAGCCCCAGCATTTT. It specifies CASSAGGQIQPQHF. The chain combines TRBV9 with TRBJ1-5; 7 bases are a match to TRBD1. Unmatched junction bases numbered 6, after V lost 3 bases and J lost 6 bases. The CDR3 is 14 amino acids. Germline lookup yields CDR1 SGDLS and CDR2 YYNGEE. The full variable domain, its missing parts supplied by reference TRBV9 and TRBJ1-5, is DSGVTQTPKHLITATGQRVTLRCSPRSGDLSVYWYQQSLDQGLQFLIQYYNGEERAKGNILERFSAQQFPDLHSELNLSSLELGDSALYFCASSAGGQIQPQHFGDGTRLSIL.

This clonotype has just a few counts. The V and J genes are TRBV25-1 and TRBJ2-3; D perhaps matches TRBD2 (7 bases). This CDR3 contains 16 residues. The germline V gene has CDR1 MGHDK and CDR2 SYGVNS. V lost 6 bases to trimming and J lost 1 base, with 17 bases between them. The CDR3 DNA sequence: TGTGCCAGCAGCCCCCGGGGGGCGGGGGGCACAGATACGCAGTATTTT. This gives the protein CASSPRGAGGTDTQYF.

This clonotype was detected only a few times. The chain employs TRBV28 and TRBJ2-2; TRBD1 aligns across 9 bases. CDR3 size: 14 residues. Unmatched junction bases numbered 3, after V lost 7 bases and J lost 3 bases. The germline V gene has CDR1 MDHEN and CDR2 SYDVKM. The DNA for the CDR3 is TGTGCCAGCACCGACAGGGGGTACACCGGGGAGCTGTTTTTT. This codes for CASTDRGYTGELFF.

The V gene is TRBV5-6, the J gene TRBJ2-7; D is perhaps TRBD1 (6 bases). Trimming left V 2 bases short and J 5 bases short, with 14 bases between. The length of the CDR3 is 14 residues. Germline lookup yields CDR1 SGHDT and CDR2 YYEEEE. CDR3 nucleotides: TGTGCCAGCAGCTTATCGGACAGTCACCACGAGCAGTACTTC. Translated, it gives CASSLSDSHHEQYF. Complete variable domain (other parts from reference TRBV5-6 and TRBJ2-7): DAGVTQSPTHLIKTRGQQVTLRCSPKSGHDTVSWYQQALGQGPQFIFQYYEEEERQRGNFPDRFSGHQFPNYSSELNVNALLLGDSALYLCASSLSDSHHEQYFGPGTRLTVT.

Concerning this clonotype itself: Possible read error: a much larger clone is one base away. This chain links TRBV28 with TRBJ1-6; D not certain. The CDR3 runs to 12 residues. CDR1 and CDR2 from the germline V gene are MDHEN and SYDVKM. This CDR3 is CAGSLASGPLHF. CDR3 nucleotide sequence: TGTGCCGGCAGTCTGGCATCTGGACCCCTCCACTTT.

V usage is TRBV4-3 and J usage is TRBJ1-2; 7 nucleotides agree with TRBD1. Per the germline V gene, CDR1 is LGHNA and CDR2 is YSLEER. The CDR3 contains 15 residues. With V trimmed by 3 bases and J by 4 bases, 8 bases remained unmatched. CDR3 coding DNA: TGCGCCAGCAGCCAGGACAGGTGGAGGAGCTATGGCTACACCTTC. Its protein product is CASSQDRWRSYGYTF.

This clonotype was observed at least ten times. CDR3 in DNA: TGTGCCAGCAGTTTTAGTCTGGGGATGGGTATCACTGAAGCTTTCTTT. Protein sequence: CASSFSLGMGITEAFF. The chain couples TRBV12-3 or TRBV12-4 to TRBJ1-1; no firm D call. The CDR3 runs to 16 residues. The V end lost 3 bases, the J end lost 4 bases, and 18 bases lay between the germline ends.

This clonotype was detected only a few times. The rearrangement uses TRBV19 and TRBJ2-7; perhaps TRBD1 as D (5 bases). Germline V gene sequence: CDR1 LNHDA, CDR2 SQIVND (reference sequence). CDR3 length equals 11 residues. Trimming shortened V by 6 bases and J by 5 bases, and 8 bases separated the two germline ends. This chain's CDR3 is CASRRGHEQYF. Written as DNA, the CDR3 is TGTGCCAGTAGAAGGGGCCACGAGCAGTACTTC.

This chain uses TRBV20-1 with TRBJ2-3; 10 nucleotides line up with TRBD2. The CDR3 runs 14 residues. Trimming removed 3 bases from V and 6 bases from J; junction bases left unmatched: 6. Germline-derived CDR1 and CDR2 are DFQATT and SNEGSKA (reference sequence). In DNA form, the CDR3 reads TGCAGTGCTAGGGGAGCGGGGGGGTCTGATACGCAGTATTTT. Protein: CSARGAGGSDTQYF.